One sample yielded the 13 T cell receptor beta chains listed below, sequenced in a study of blood T cell repertoires in COVID-19. Generated by immunoSEQ multiplex PCR, the TCRdb table keeps only in-frame clones and is missing some. The data show 260,000 or so clones, about four fifths seen once. The sample was peripheral blood. The origin of the receptors is a woman in her seventies with acute or convalescent COVID-19.

V usage is TRBV27 and J usage is TRBJ1-1; tentatively, D is TRBD1 (5 bases). Trimming took 2 bases from V and 5 from J, leaving 15 bases between them. Germline-derived CDR1 and CDR2 are MNHEY and SMNVEV (reference sequence). The CDR3 contains 15 residues. In DNA, the CDR3 is TGTGCCAGCAGTTTAGGTGTAGGAGGGGTTACTGAAGCTTTCTTT. Amino acid sequence: CASSLGVGGVTEAFF.

The V gene is TRBV6-2 or TRBV6-3, the J gene TRBJ2-2, with D possibly matching TRBD2 (6 bases). The CDR3 contains 14 residues. V lost 5 bases and J lost 2, with 9 bases in between. CDR1 MNHEY and CDR2 SVGEGT come from the germline V gene. The CDR3 loop reads CASSLGLNTGELFF. DNA of the CDR3: TGTGCCAGCAGTCTGGGACTTAACACCGGGGAGCTGTTTTTT.

This clone was seen more than once but under ten times. The chain combines TRBV19 with TRBJ1-1; 9 bases align to TRBD1. Germline V gene data show CDR1 as LNHDA and CDR2 as SQIVND (reference sequence). The ends lost 7 bases at V and 4 bases at J; junction bases unmatched: 13. The length of the CDR3 is 16 residues. Written as DNA, the CDR3 is TGTGCCAGTATGGGGGACAGGGTACAGGCGGCCACTGAAGCTTTCTTT. This encodes CASMGDRVQAATEAFF.

The rearrangement links TRBV29-1 to TRBJ1-1; TRBD1 aligns across 8 bases. The trim removed 4 bases at V and 10 bases at J, leaving 11 bases unmatched. The CDR3 is 13 amino acids. Germline CDR1 is SQVTM and CDR2 is ANQGSEA. CDR3 nucleotide sequence: TGCAGCGTTGCCTGGCAGGGGGCCGGTGGAGCTTTCTTT. It specifies CSVAWQGAGGAFF.

V gene TRBV5-1 combines with J gene TRBJ1-2; perhaps TRBD1 as D (5 bases). Per the germline V gene, CDR1 is SGHRS and CDR2 is YFSETQ. With 0 bases removed from V and 4 bases from J, the gap between germline ends came to 19 bases. This CDR3 has 17 residues. CDR3 bases: TGCGCCAGCAGCTTGGCTCCAGGGTCAGTTCGCAGCTATGGCTACACCTTC. This gives the protein CASSLAPGSVRSYGYTF.

The chain links TRBV2 to TRBJ1-1, with 9 bases matching TRBD1. J lost 4 bases, V lost 4 bases, and 1 base had no gene match. The CDR3 is 13 residues long. Germline V gives CDR1 SNHLY, CDR2 FYNNEI. The DNA of the CDR3 is TGTGCCAGCAGTGGGGACAGGGCCACTGAAGCTTTCTTT. It codes for CASSGDRATEAFF. Full variable domain (outside the CDR3, taken from reference TRBV2 and TRBJ1-1): EPEVTQTPSHQVTQMGQEVILRCVPISNHLYFYWYRQILGQKVEFLVSFYNNEISEKSEIFDDQFSVERPDGSNFTLKIRSTKLEDSAMYFCASSGDRATEAFFGQGTRLTVV.

This chain joins TRBV24-1 and TRBJ1-2, with D perhaps matching TRBD1 (6 bases). Per the germline V gene, CDR1 is KGHDR and CDR2 is SFDVKD. V lost 3 bases to trimming and J lost 6 bases, with 13 bases between them. The CDR3 totals 14 residues. DNA for the CDR3: TGTGCCACCAGTGATCCACAGGGTTGGCATGGCTACACCTTC. This gives the protein CATSDPQGWHGYTF.

The chain uses TRBV5-1 and TRBJ1-1, with D perhaps matching TRBD1 (6 bases). V lost 7 bases and J lost 1, with 11 bases in between. CDR1 is SGHRS, CDR2 YFSETQ, per germline. This CDR3 comprises 13 residues. CDR3 amino acids: CASARQENTEAFF. The CDR3 coding sequence is TGCGCCAGCGCCCGACAGGAGAACACTGAAGCTTTCTTT.

The chain uses TRBV7-9 and TRBJ2-1; 9 bases align to TRBD1. J was trimmed by 3 bases and V by 3 bases; bases with no gene match: 3. Per the germline V gene, CDR1 is SEHNR and CDR2 is FQNEAQ (reference sequence). The CDR3 is made up of 15 amino acids. The CDR3 sequence is CASSFGQGNYNEQFF. CDR3 nucleotides: TGTGCCAGCAGCTTTGGACAGGGGAACTACAATGAGCAGTTCTTC.

This chain joins TRBV24-1 and TRBJ2-1; 7 bases are shared with TRBD2. Per the germline V gene, CDR1 is KGHDR and CDR2 is SFDVKD. This CDR3 has 13 amino acids. The trim removed 8 bases at V and 8 bases at J, leaving 8 bases unmatched. The CDR3 here is CATKDGGFDEQFF. In DNA form, the CDR3 reads TGTGCCACCAAGGACGGGGGGTTCGATGAGCAGTTCTTC.

The chain uses TRBV5-1 and TRBJ2-5; a weak D match, TRBD1 (6 bases). The germline V gene has CDR1 SGHRS and CDR2 YFSETQ. This CDR3 is 14 amino acids long. Trimming removed 0 bases from V and 5 bases from J, with 11 bases in between. CDR3 nucleotide sequence: TGCGCCAGCAGCTTGGCCCCAGGGGCGGAGACCCAGTACTTC. Translating gives CASSLAPGAETQYF.

Written as DNA, the CDR3 is TGTGCCAGTAGTTCGGACAGGTGGGGCACTGAAGCTTTCTTT. Translated: CASSSDRWGTEAFF. The rearrangement links TRBV19 to TRBJ1-1; TRBD1 agrees at 7 bases. The germline V gene has CDR1 LNHDA and CDR2 SQIVND (reference sequence). This CDR3 has 14 amino acids. The trim removed 5 bases at V and 4 bases at J, leaving 7 bases unmatched. Full variable domain (outside the CDR3, taken from reference TRBV19 and TRBJ1-1): DGGITQSPKYLFRKEGQNVTLSCEQNLNHDAMYWYRQDPGQGLRLIYYSQIVNDFQKGDIAEGYSVSREKKESFPLTVTSAQKNPTAFYLCASSSDRWGTEAFFGQGTRLTVV.

V gene TRBV5-6 combines with J gene TRBJ1-2; 11 nucleotides agree with TRBD1. This CDR3 is built from 15 residues. Germline CDR1 and CDR2: SGHDT and YYEEEE. J lost 4 bases, V lost 4 bases, and 6 bases had no gene match. The CDR3 here is CASSSTGQGGYGYTF. The CDR3 nucleotides read TGTGCCAGCAGCAGTACGGGACAGGGGGGCTATGGCTACACCTTC.